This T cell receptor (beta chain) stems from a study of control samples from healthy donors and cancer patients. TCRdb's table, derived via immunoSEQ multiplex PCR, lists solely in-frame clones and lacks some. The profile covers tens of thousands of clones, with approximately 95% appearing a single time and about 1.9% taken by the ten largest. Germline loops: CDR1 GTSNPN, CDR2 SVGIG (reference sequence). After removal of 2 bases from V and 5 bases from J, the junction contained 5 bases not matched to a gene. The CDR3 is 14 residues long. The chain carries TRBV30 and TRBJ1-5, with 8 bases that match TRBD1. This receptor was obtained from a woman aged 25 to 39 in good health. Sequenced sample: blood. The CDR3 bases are TGTGCCTGGAGTCCCGGACAGGGTTATCAGCCCCAGCATTTT. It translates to CAWSPGQGYQPQHF.